The 19 T cell receptor beta chains below all came from one sample that was sequenced in a study of blood T cells in healthy people across ages (dated by TCRdb to between 2014 and 2017). Receptor libraries were prepared by 5' RACE. TCRdb names Illumina HiSeq 2500 as the instrument used. The second PCR ran for roughly 7 to 11 cycles and used a J-beta primer mix along with a sample-barcoded 5' primer. TCRdb reprocessing: public reads trimmed at Q25 with fastp, clones called with MiXCR, in-frame beta chains kept. Identical CDR3 proteins give one entry, which carries the most common genes and DNA. The sample table shows approximately 730,000 distinct CDR3 sequences, and roughly 50% are seen once. The ten largest clones capture roughly 40% of the sample. Sequenced: blood. The source of these receptors is a man at least 80 years old in good health.

V is TRBV5-5 and J is TRBJ2-5; no clear D gene. Trimming removed 0 bases at V and 4 bases at J, with 7 bases between. The CDR3 is 13 residues long. Germline CDR1 and CDR2: SGHKS and YYEKEE (reference sequence). CDR3 bases: TGTGCCAGCAGCTTGGTATTCTTAGAGACCCAGTACTTC. Protein product: CASSLVFLETQYF. The whole variable domain, filled in from reference TRBV5-5 and TRBJ2-5, reads DAGVTQSPTHLIKTRGQQVTLRCSPISGHKSVSWYQQVLGQGPQFIFQYYEKEERGRGNFPDRFSARQFPNYSSELNVNALLLGDSALYLCASSLVFLETQYFGPGTRLLVL.

This chain connects TRBV24-1 to TRBJ2-1; D gene ambiguous. With 5 bases removed from V and 10 bases from J, the gap between germline ends came to 14 bases. The CDR3 has 13 amino acids. Germline loops: CDR1 KGHDR, CDR2 SFDVKD. Here the CDR3 reads CATSGVNPWEQFF. CDR3 sequence (DNA): TGTGCCACCAGTGGTGTGAATCCATGGGAGCAGTTCTTC.

This clonotype is a singleton in its sample. This chain uses TRBV21-1 with TRBJ1-5; the D call in the table, TRBD1, was not verified against the DNA. TRBV21-1 is described as a pseudogene. The CDR3 has 16 residues. In DNA form, the CDR3 reads TGTGCCAGCAGCGCCAAGGGTGGGGGATACAATCAGCCCCAGCATTTT. It translates to CASSAKGGGYNQPQHF.

This clonotype showed up many times. The rearrangement uses TRBV24-1 and TRBJ2-1; no reliable D call. The CDR3 extends over 13 amino acids. The V gene lost 1 base and the J gene lost 6 bases, with 6 bases spanning the gap. CDR1 is KGHDR and CDR2 is SFDVKD in the germline V gene. The CDR3 DNA reads as TGTGCCACCAGTGATTTAAGCAGCAATGAGCAGTTCTTC. It yields the protein CATSDLSSNEQFF.

This clonotype was counted only a few times. DNA for the CDR3: TGTGCCATCCCGACACTCGGATTAACCGGGGAGCTGTTTTTT. Translation: CAIPTLGLTGELFF. V usage is TRBV15 and J usage is TRBJ2-2; D gene uncertain. Trimming cost V 10 bases and J 5 bases, with 17 bases left between them. CDR1 LNHNV and CDR2 YYDKDF come from the germline V gene (reference sequence). This CDR3 contains 14 residues.

This clonotype was detected only a few times. This chain uses TRBV20-1 with TRBJ2-7; D gene unclear. The CDR3 length is 14 residues. Germline CDR1 reads DFQATT; CDR2 reads SNEGSKA (reference sequence). Between the trimmed V and J ends, which lost 1 base and 2 bases, there was a span of 12 bases. The CDR3 region has the DNA TGCAGTGCTAGAGTTGGGAATAAAGCCTACGAGCAGTACTTC. It translates to CSARVGNKAYEQYF.

This clonotype was seen repeatedly, ten times or more. The rearrangement links TRBV7-2 to TRBJ1-6; D perhaps matches TRBD1 (5 bases). Deletions cut 5 bases from V and 12 bases from J, with 17 bases between. This CDR3 is 14 amino acids long. Per the germline V gene, CDR1 is SGHTA and CDR2 is FQGNSA. The CDR3, as DNA: TGTGCCAGCAGCGCCCAGGGTCCCCGGGGACCCCTCCACTTT. Its translation: CASSAQGPRGPLHF.

This clonotype was seen more than once but under ten times. J is TRBJ2-3 and V is TRBV29-1, with TRBD1 matching 10 bases. V trimming: 6 bases; J trimming: 2 bases; junction bases outside the gene matches: 5. Germline loops: CDR1 SQVTM, CDR2 ANQGSEA. CDR3 length: 14 amino acids. The CDR3 DNA reads as TGCAGCGTCCGCGGGACAGGGGACACAGATACGCAGTATTTT. It encodes CSVRGTGDTDTQYF.

This clonotype came up a few times. The chain has TRBV20-1 and TRBJ2-4; 10 bases line up with TRBD2. The closer fit of TRBJ2-7 to the DNA end suggests the J call may be wrong. There are 19 residues in the CDR3. Germline loops: CDR1 DFQATT, CDR2 SNEGSKA (reference sequence). The CDR3 DNA sequence: TGCAGTGCTAGAGATTACGGCGACACGCTAGCGGGAGACACCTACGAGCAGTACTTC. It yields the protein CSARDYGDTLAGDTYEQYF.

CDR3 loop: CASSLAAGTGTYEQYF. CDR3 sequence (DNA): TGCGCCAGCAGCTTGGCTGCCGGGACAGGTACCTACGAGCAGTACTTC. The chain recombines TRBV5-1 with TRBJ2-7, with 8 positions matching TRBD1. Losses at the gene ends were 0 bases for V and 2 bases for J; bases not matched to a gene: 7. Germline V lookup: CDR1 SGHRS, CDR2 YFSETQ. The CDR3 spans 16 residues.

The chain carries TRBV12-3 or TRBV12-4 and TRBJ2-1; D not certain. Between the trimmed V and J ends, which lost 3 bases and 3 bases, there was a span of 15 bases. The CDR3 contains 16 residues. The CDR3 region has the DNA TGTGCCAGCAGTTTCCCCCCCAATGAAAACTACAATGAGCAGTTCTTC. Translating it yields CASSFPPNENYNEQFF.

This chain joins TRBV9 and TRBJ2-4, with 7 bases that match TRBD2. The assigned J gene may be wrong: the sequence end matches TRBJ2-7 better. Looked up from germline, CDR1 is SGDLS and CDR2 is YYNGEE. The CDR3 sequence is 14 residues long. The CDR3: CASSATTSHYEQYF. Here the CDR3 DNA reads TGTGCCAGCAGCGCCACGACTAGCCACTACGAGCAGTACTTC.

The CDR3 reads CASSLVGTGANEQFF. The CDR3 DNA is TGCGCCAGCAGCTTGGTGGGGACTGGGGCAAATGAGCAGTTCTTC. The chain joins TRBV5-1 to TRBJ2-1; perhaps TRBD2 as D (6 bases). The length of the CDR3 is 15 residues. V dropped 0 bases and J dropped 7 bases, with 14 bases sitting between them. CDR1 is SGHRS, CDR2 YFSETQ, per germline.

The rearrangement joins TRBV7-9 to TRBJ2-1; 12 bases line up with TRBD2. Looked up from germline, CDR1 is SEHNR and CDR2 is FQNEAQ (reference sequence). The CDR3 totals 18 residues. Trimming at V came to 4 bases and at J to 5 bases, leaving 12 bases not matched to a gene. The DNA of the CDR3 is TGTGCCAGCAGCTGGGCAGGGTCTAGCGGGAGGGCCCACAATGAGCAGTTCTTC. Its protein product is CASSWAGSSGRAHNEQFF.

The V call is TRBV6-6, the J call TRBJ2-1; TRBD1 agrees at 7 bases. This CDR3 spans 14 amino acids. CDR1 and CDR2 from the germline V gene are MNHNY and SVGAGI (reference sequence). The ends lost 5 bases at V and 9 bases at J; junction bases unmatched: 10. CDR3 nucleotide sequence: TGTGCCAGCAGTGGACGGTGGACAGGAGGTGAGCAGTTCTTC. Protein product: CASSGRWTGGEQFF.

DNA of the CDR3: TGTGCCAGCGCGGGGGGTCCCTACGAGCAGTACTTC. This encodes CASAGGPYEQYF. This chain connects TRBV7-2 to TRBJ2-4; 8 bases are shared with TRBD2. The J call could be wrong; TRBJ2-7 is a better fit for the DNA end. The CDR3 runs 12 residues. Germline lookup yields CDR1 SGHTA and CDR2 FQGNSA.

V gene TRBV4-2 combines with J gene TRBJ2-5; D unclear. Germline values: CDR1 LGHNA, CDR2 YNFKEQ. The CDR3 loop spans 14 amino acids. V gave up 0 bases and J gave up 4 bases, with 9 bases separating them. The chain's CDR3 is CASSQDGPGETQYF. The CDR3 DNA reads as TGTGCCAGCAGCCAAGACGGCCCAGGAGAGACCCAGTACTTC.

There are a few counts of this clonotype. In DNA form, the CDR3 reads TGCAGTGCTAGAGGAGGACTAGCGGGGGTGGGCCACACAGATACGCAGTATTTT. It is translated as CSARGGLAGVGHTDTQYF. The rearrangement joins TRBV20-1 to TRBJ2-3; 13 nucleotides align to TRBD2. CDR3 length: 18 amino acids. V trimming: 1 base; J trimming: 2 bases; junction bases outside the gene matches: 9. Germline V CDR1 and CDR2: DFQATT, SNEGSKA (reference sequence).

The chain has TRBV25-1 and TRBJ1-5; 9 bases fit TRBD1. Germline loops: CDR1 MGHDK, CDR2 SYGVNS. After removal of 3 bases from V and 7 bases from J, the junction contained 10 bases not matched to a gene. The CDR3 covers 16 residues. The CDR3 nucleotides are TGTGCCAGCAGTGATTCTCCCGGGACAGGGAAACAGCCCCAGCATTTT. Its translation: CASSDSPGTGKQPQHF.